Listed here is a single T cell receptor (beta chain). The antigen is not known. This sample stems from a study of T cells after yellow fever vaccination. On the study more broadly: Fractions of low cell number were prepared using SMART-Seq v4 Ultra Low Input. Points from the study as a whole: By day 5 rather than day 15, the secondary response had peaked, though it was weaker. Reappearance after the booster was seen for most primary-vaccination clones, at about 95% CD4 and 70% to 90% CD8.

The CDR3 is 13 residues long. Germline V gene sequence: CDR1 ENHRY, CDR2 SYGVKD. V was trimmed by 5 bases and J by 8 bases, leaving 12 bases between them. Conversion of TCR transcripts into cDNA relied on 5'RACE template switching, which added a universal primer site and UMIs. TCRdb fed the 5' RACE reads into MiXCR, producing one record per CDR3 protein. The table includes some 340,000 distinct CDR3 sequences, around a tenth detected once. The starting material was CD4+ T cells sorted from PBMCs, obtained 45 days after the yellow fever booster vaccination. This chain connects TRBV10-3 to TRBJ1-4; D may be TRBD1 (5 bases). The receptor was derived from a man younger than 35 who received the YFV17D yellow fever vaccine. The CDR3 loop reads CAISKGLGEKLFF. As DNA, the CDR3 is TGTGCCATCAGTAAGGGACTTGGAGAAAAACTGTTTTTT.